A selection of T cell receptor beta chains follows, all from one sample in a study of OX40 agonist ivuxolimab in advanced cancers. The assay was immunoSEQ multiplex PCR, and TCRdb's table has in-frame clones only and misses some. The repertoire holds under 100,000 clones, with roughly 80% as singletons. The specimen comprised CD4+ or CD8+ T cells sorted from blood, sampled in a trial of the OX40 agonist ivuxolimab. All receptors come from an adult with an advanced solid tumor such as melanoma, head and neck, liver or kidney cancer. CDR3s include the opening cysteine and the closing phenylalanine or tryptophan. Each record gives: V gene, D gene, clone size, J gene, CDR3 protein, CDR3 DNA. A D gene is named only where the DNA matches it firmly. Size tells how often a clone was seen (once, few, many) or the class of an expanded clone, and some rows leave it out.

v_call: TRBV21-1; d_call: -; clone_size: -; j_call: TRBJ1-1; cdr3_aa: CASTMTGVNTEAFF; cdr3_nt: TGTGCCAGCACCATGACAGGGGTGAACACTGAAGCTTTCTTT
v_call: TRBV5-6; d_call: -; clone_size: -; j_call: TRBJ2-2; cdr3_aa: CASSDRAHTGELFF; cdr3_nt: TGTGCCAGCAGCGACCGGGCACATACAGGGGAGCTGTTTTTT
v_call: TRBV10-1; d_call: TRBD1; clone_size: -; j_call: TRBJ2-7; cdr3_aa: CASSMTGYPAEQYF; cdr3_nt: TGCGCCAGCAGTATGACAGGGTACCCGGCCGAGCAGTACTTC
v_call: TRBV7-9; d_call: -; clone_size: -; j_call: TRBJ1-4; cdr3_aa: CASSPRIGREGSTNEKLFF; cdr3_nt: TGTGCCAGCAGCCCACGGATCGGCAGGGAAGGGTCAACTAATGAAAAACTGTTTTTT
v_call: TRBV30; d_call: TRBD1; clone_size: -; j_call: TRBJ1-1; cdr3_aa: CAWSVQGADTEAFF; cdr3_nt: TGTGCCTGGAGTGTACAGGGGGCAGACACTGAAGCTTTCTTT
v_call: TRBV7-8; d_call: TRBD1; clone_size: -; j_call: TRBJ2-1; cdr3_aa: CASSLDRGSHNEQFF; cdr3_nt: TGTGCCAGCAGCTTAGACAGGGGGTCGCACAATGAGCAGTTCTTC
v_call: TRBV5-1; d_call: TRBD1; clone_size: few; j_call: TRBJ1-1; cdr3_aa: CASSFPGQLNTEAFF; cdr3_nt: TGCGCCAGCAGCTTTCCGGGACAGCTGAACACTGAAGCTTTCTTT
v_call: TRBV6-5; d_call: -; clone_size: once; j_call: TRBJ1-5; cdr3_aa: CASRGGRENQPQHF; cdr3_nt: TGTGCCAGCAGGGGAGGGAGAGAAAATCAGCCCCAGCATTTT
v_call: TRBV9; d_call: -; clone_size: once; j_call: TRBJ1-2; cdr3_aa: CASSLAWEASYGYTF; cdr3_nt: TGTGCCAGCAGCCTAGCCTGGGAGGCGTCCTATGGCTACACCTTC
v_call: TRBV6-5; d_call: -; clone_size: -; j_call: TRBJ1-1; cdr3_aa: CASSLRTGLNTEAFF; cdr3_nt: TGTGCCAGCAGTCTCCGAACAGGCCTGAACACTGAAGCTTTCTTT
v_call: TRBV25-1; d_call: TRBD1; clone_size: -; j_call: TRBJ1-2; cdr3_aa: CASSAGQGGGGYTF; cdr3_nt: TGTGCCAGCAGTGCCGGACAGGGGGGAGGTGGCTACACCTTC
v_call: TRBV14; d_call: TRBD2; clone_size: -; j_call: TRBJ2-5; cdr3_aa: CASSQGAGGLQETQYF; cdr3_nt: TGTGCCAGCAGCCAAGGAGCGGGGGGACTCCAAGAGACCCAGTACTTC
v_call: TRBV11-1; d_call: -; clone_size: -; j_call: TRBJ2-1; cdr3_aa: CASSFRYNEQFF; cdr3_nt: TGTGCCAGCAGCTTTCGGTACAATGAGCAGTTCTTC
v_call: TRBV7-2; d_call: TRBD1; clone_size: once; j_call: TRBJ1-4; cdr3_aa: CASSLERQGRGKLFF; cdr3_nt: TGTGCCAGCAGCTTGGAGCGACAGGGACGGGGAAAACTGTTTTTT
v_call: TRBV30; d_call: -; clone_size: -; j_call: TRBJ2-7; cdr3_aa: CAWAPLRGPTYEQYF; cdr3_nt: TGTGCCTGGGCTCCCTTGCGGGGTCCTACCTACGAGCAGTACTTC
v_call: TRBV18; d_call: -; clone_size: once; j_call: TRBJ2-6; cdr3_aa: CASSPPTDAGANVLTF; cdr3_nt: TGTGCCAGCTCACCACCGACGGACGCTGGGGCCAACGTCCTGACTTTC
v_call: TRBV5-4; d_call: -; clone_size: once; j_call: TRBJ1-2; cdr3_aa: CASSRDTTNYGYTF; cdr3_nt: TGTGCCAGCAGCCGGGACACCACTAACTATGGCTACACCTTC
v_call: TRBV7-2; d_call: -; clone_size: -; j_call: TRBJ1-2; cdr3_aa: CASSTSEGGGGYTF; cdr3_nt: TGTGCCAGCAGCACATCTGAGGGGGGAGGAGGCTACACCTTC
v_call: TRBV18; d_call: TRBD1; clone_size: -; j_call: TRBJ2-1; cdr3_aa: CASSPYDRGEVGSYNEQFF; cdr3_nt: TGTGCCAGCTCACCGTACGACAGGGGGGAGGTAGGGTCCTACAATGAGCAGTTCTTC
v_call: TRBV30; d_call: -; clone_size: -; j_call: TRBJ1-5; cdr3_aa: CAWSSDSYQPQHF; cdr3_nt: TGTGCCTGGAGTTCGGACAGTTATCAGCCCCAGCATTTT
v_call: TRBV14; d_call: -; clone_size: few; j_call: TRBJ1-4; cdr3_aa: CASRGPGFKLFF; cdr3_nt: TGTGCCAGCAGGGGCCCGGGATTTAAACTGTTTTTT
v_call: TRBV29-1; d_call: TRBD1; clone_size: -; j_call: TRBJ2-3; cdr3_aa: CSVLRQGSLTDTQYF; cdr3_nt: TGCAGCGTCCTAAGACAGGGGAGCCTCACAGATACGCAGTATTTT
v_call: TRBV5-1; d_call: -; clone_size: few; j_call: TRBJ2-1; cdr3_aa: CASSWGEVNNEQFF; cdr3_nt: TGCGCCAGCAGCTGGGGGGAAGTTAACAATGAGCAGTTCTTC
v_call: TRBV27; d_call: -; clone_size: -; j_call: TRBJ2-1; cdr3_aa: CASSRWGGGEQFF; cdr3_nt: TGTGCCAGCAGTCGGTGGGGCGGTGGTGAGCAGTTCTTC
v_call: TRBV19; d_call: -; clone_size: -; j_call: TRBJ1-2; cdr3_aa: CASTKGENYGYTF; cdr3_nt: TGTGCCAGTACAAAGGGGGAGAACTATGGCTACACCTTC
v_call: TRBV11-2; d_call: TRBD1; clone_size: few; j_call: TRBJ1-2; cdr3_aa: CASSDTGVGNYGYTF; cdr3_nt: TGTGCCAGCAGCGATACAGGGGTTGGGAATTATGGCTACACCTTC